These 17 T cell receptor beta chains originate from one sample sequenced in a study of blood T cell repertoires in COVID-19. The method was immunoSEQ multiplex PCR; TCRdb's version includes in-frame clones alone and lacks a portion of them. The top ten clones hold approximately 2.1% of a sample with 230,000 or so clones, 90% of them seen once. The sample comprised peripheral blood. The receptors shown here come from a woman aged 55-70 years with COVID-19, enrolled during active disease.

In DNA, the CDR3 is TGTGCCAGTAGCACATTCAATCAGCCCCAGCATTTT. Its translation is CASSTFNQPQHF. This chain uses TRBV19 with TRBJ1-5; D is undetermined. CDR3 length equals 12 residues. Deletions cut 6 bases from V and 3 bases from J, with 6 bases between. Per the germline V gene, CDR1 is LNHDA and CDR2 is SQIVND (reference sequence).

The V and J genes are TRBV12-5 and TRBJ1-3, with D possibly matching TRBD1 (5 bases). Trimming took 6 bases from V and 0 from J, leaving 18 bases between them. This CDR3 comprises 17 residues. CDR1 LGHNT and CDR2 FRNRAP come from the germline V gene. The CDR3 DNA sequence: TGTGCTAGTGGCCTGAGCCCCGGGACTGCCTCTGGAAACACCATATATTTT. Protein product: CASGLSPGTASGNTIYF. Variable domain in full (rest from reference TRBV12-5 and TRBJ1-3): DARVTQTPRHKVTEMGQEVTMRCQPILGHNTVFWYRQTMMQGLELLAYFRNRAPLDDSGMPKDRFSAEMPDATLATLKIQPSEPRDSAVYFCASGLSPGTASGNTIYFGEGSWLTVV.

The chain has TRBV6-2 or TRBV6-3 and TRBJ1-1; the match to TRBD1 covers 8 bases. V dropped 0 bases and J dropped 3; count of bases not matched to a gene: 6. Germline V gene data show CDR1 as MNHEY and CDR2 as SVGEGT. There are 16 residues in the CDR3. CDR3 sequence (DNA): TGTGCCAGCAGTTACTCGAGACTGACAGGGGACACTGAAGCTTTCTTT. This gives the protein CASSYSRLTGDTEAFF.

The CDR3 spells CASSSYGSDTQYF. CDR3 nucleotides: TGTGCCAGCAGCTCCTACGGGTCGGATACGCAGTATTTT. V usage is TRBV13 and J usage is TRBJ2-3; no definite D call. Trimming pared 4 bases from V and 6 bases from J, leaving 11 bases between. Germline CDR1 and CDR2: PRHDT and FYEKMQ (reference sequence). This CDR3 is 13 amino acids long. Looking up the rest from reference TRBV13 and TRBJ2-3 gives the full variable domain: AAGVIQSPRHLIKEKRETATLKCYPIPRHDTVYWYQQGPGQDPQFLISFYEKMQSDKGSIPDRFSAQQFSDYHSELNMSSLELGDSALYFCASSSYGSDTQYFGPGTRLTVL.

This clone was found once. The CDR3 nucleotides read TGTGCCAGCAGCTCAACAGGGGGCTCAGATGGCTACACCTTC. Its protein is CASSSTGGSDGYTF. The chain carries TRBV7-9 and TRBJ1-2; 9 nucleotides line up with TRBD1. CDR3 length equals 14 residues. Germline CDR1 reads SEHNR; CDR2 reads FQNEAQ (reference sequence). V lost 4 bases and J lost 6; bases outside the gene matches: 6.

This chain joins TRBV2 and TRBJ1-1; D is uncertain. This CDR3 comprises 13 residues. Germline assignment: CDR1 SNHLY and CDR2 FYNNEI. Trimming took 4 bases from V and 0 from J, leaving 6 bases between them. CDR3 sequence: CASSGLMNTEAFF. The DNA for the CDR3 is TGTGCCAGCAGTGGACTGATGAACACTGAAGCTTTCTTT.

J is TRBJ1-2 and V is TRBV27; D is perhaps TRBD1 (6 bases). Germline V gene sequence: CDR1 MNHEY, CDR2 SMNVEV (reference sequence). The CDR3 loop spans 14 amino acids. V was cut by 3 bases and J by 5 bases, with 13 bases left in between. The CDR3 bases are TGTGCCAGCAGTTTTACAGGGCGGCCATATGGCTACACCTTC. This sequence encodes CASSFTGRPYGYTF.

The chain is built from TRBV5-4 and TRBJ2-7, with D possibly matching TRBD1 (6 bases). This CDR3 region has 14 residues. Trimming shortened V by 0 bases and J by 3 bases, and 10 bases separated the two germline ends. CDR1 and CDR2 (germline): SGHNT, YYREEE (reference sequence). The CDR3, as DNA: TGTGCCAGCAGCTTGGACGGGACAATCTACGAGCAGTACTTC. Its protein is CASSLDGTIYEQYF.

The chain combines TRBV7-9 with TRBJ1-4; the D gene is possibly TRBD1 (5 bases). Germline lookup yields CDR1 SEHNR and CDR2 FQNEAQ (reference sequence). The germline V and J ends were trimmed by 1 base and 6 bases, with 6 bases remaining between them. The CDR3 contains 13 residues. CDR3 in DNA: TGTGCCAGCAGCTTAGGGGGGGATGAAAAACTGTTTTTT. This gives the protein CASSLGGDEKLFF. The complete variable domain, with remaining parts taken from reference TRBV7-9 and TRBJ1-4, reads DTGVSQNPRHKITKRGQNVTFRCDPISEHNRLYWYRQTLGQGPEFLTYFQNEAQLEKSRLLSDRFSAERPKGSFSTLEIQRTEQGDSAMYLCASSLGGDEKLFFGSGTQLSVL.

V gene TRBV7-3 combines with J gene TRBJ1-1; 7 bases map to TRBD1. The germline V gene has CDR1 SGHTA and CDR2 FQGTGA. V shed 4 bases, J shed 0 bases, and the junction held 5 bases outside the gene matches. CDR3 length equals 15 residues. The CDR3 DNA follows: TGTGCCAGCAGCTCAGGGGGTGGGATGAACACTGAAGCTTTCTTT. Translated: CASSSGGGMNTEAFF. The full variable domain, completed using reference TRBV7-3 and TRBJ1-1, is GAGVSQTPSNKVTEKGKYVELRCDPISGHTALYWYRQSLGQGPEFLIYFQGTGAADDSGLPNDRFFAVRPEGSVSTLKIQRTERGDSAVYLCASSSGGGMNTEAFFGQGTRLTVV.

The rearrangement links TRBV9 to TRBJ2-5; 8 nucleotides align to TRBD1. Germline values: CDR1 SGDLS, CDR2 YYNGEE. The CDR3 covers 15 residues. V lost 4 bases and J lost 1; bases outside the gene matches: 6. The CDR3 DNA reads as TGTGCCAGCAGCAAGACAGGGGCCCCCCAAGAGACCCAGTACTTC. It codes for CASSKTGAPQETQYF.

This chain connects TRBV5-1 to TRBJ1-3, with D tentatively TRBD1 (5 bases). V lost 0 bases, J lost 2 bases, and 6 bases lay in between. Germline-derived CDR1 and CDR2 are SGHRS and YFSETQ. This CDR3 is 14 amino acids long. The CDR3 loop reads CASSLGQTGNTIYF. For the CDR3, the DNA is TGCGCCAGCAGCTTGGGACAGACTGGAAACACCATATATTTT.

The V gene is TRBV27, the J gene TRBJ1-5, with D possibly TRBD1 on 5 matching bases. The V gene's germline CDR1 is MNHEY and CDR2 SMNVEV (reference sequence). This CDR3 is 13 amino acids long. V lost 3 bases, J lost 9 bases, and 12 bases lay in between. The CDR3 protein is CASSFQGGWPQHF. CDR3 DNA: TGTGCCAGCAGTTTCCAGGGTGGATGGCCCCAGCATTTT.

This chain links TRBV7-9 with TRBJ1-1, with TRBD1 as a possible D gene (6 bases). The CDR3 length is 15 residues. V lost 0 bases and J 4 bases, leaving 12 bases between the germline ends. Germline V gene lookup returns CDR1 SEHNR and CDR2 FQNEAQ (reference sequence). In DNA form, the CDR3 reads TGTGCCAGCAGCTTAGCACAGGGAGGGGGCACTGAAGCTTTCTTT. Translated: CASSLAQGGGTEAFF.

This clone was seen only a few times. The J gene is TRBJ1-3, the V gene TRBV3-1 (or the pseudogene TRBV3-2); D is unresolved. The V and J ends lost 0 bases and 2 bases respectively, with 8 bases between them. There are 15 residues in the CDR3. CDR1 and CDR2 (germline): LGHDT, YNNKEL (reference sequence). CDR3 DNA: TGTGCCAGCAGCCAAGATGCCGGTGCTGGAAACACCATATATTTT. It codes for CASSQDAGAGNTIYF.

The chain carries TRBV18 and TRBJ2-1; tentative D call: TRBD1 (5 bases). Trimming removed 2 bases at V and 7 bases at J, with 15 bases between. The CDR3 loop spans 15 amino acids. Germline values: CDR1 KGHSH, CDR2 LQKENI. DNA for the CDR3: TGTGCCAGCTCACCAGGGCAGGGTGGAAATAATGAGCAGTTCTTC. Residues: CASSPGQGGNNEQFF.

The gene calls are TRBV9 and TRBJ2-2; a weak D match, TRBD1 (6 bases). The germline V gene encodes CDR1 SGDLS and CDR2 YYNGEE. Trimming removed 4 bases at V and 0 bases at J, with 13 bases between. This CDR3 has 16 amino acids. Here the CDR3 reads CASSPRDTANTGELFF. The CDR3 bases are TGTGCCAGCAGCCCCCGGGACACCGCGAACACCGGGGAGCTGTTTTTT.